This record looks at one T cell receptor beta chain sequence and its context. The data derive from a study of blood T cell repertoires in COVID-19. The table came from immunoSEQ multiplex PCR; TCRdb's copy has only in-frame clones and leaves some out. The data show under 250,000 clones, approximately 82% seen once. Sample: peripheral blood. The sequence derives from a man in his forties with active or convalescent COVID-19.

CDR3 DNA: TGTGCCAGCAGTACCCCCGGGACAGGGGATAATTGGGATGGCTACACCTTC. This gives the protein CASSTPGTGDNWDGYTF. The chain links TRBV25-1 to TRBJ1-2; 10 bases are a match to TRBD1. CDR3 size: 17 residues. CDR1 and CDR2 from the germline V gene are MGHDK and SYGVNS. The V segment lost 5 bases and the J segment 6 bases; nucleotides outside the gene matches: 15.